A selection of T cell receptor beta chains follows, all from one sample in a study of blood T cell repertoires in COVID-19. TCRdb's table, derived via immunoSEQ multiplex PCR, lists solely in-frame clones and lacks some. This table has about 140,000 clones, approximately 79% appearing once. The sequenced sample was PBMCs or T cells enriched from blood (not recorded which). The source is a woman between 50 and 59 years old who had recovered from COVID-19. Both conserved end residues are trimmed from each CDR3. Each record gives: V gene, J gene, CDR3 protein.

v_call: TRBV7-6; j_call: TRBJ2-1; cdr3_aa: ASSLGLLAGGPREQF
v_call: TRBV5-1; j_call: TRBJ1-6; cdr3_aa: ASSRDRGSPLH
v_call: TRBV6-5; j_call: TRBJ2-1; cdr3_aa: ALRTDAYNEQF
v_call: TRBV10-3; j_call: TRBJ1-1; cdr3_aa: AISNEEDSSNFNTEAF
v_call: TRBV12-3/TRBV12-4; j_call: TRBJ1-2; cdr3_aa: ASSPGQNYGYT
v_call: TRBV11-3; j_call: TRBJ1-1; cdr3_aa: ASSLASEAF
v_call: TRBV2; j_call: TRBJ1-5; cdr3_aa: ASSEVPGEGQPQH
v_call: TRBV7-8; j_call: TRBJ2-7; cdr3_aa: ATGSPYEQY
v_call: TRBV27; j_call: TRBJ1-4; cdr3_aa: ASSLLGSSGVGEKLF
v_call: TRBV5-1; j_call: TRBJ2-7; cdr3_aa: ASSLAGLAGWDSEQY
v_call: TRBV5-6; j_call: TRBJ1-1; cdr3_aa: ASSLGAATEAF
v_call: TRBV7-2; j_call: TRBJ1-2; cdr3_aa: ASSLASGQSYGYT
v_call: TRBV7-7; j_call: TRBJ2-3; cdr3_aa: ASSLSASGRDTQY
v_call: TRBV7-2; j_call: TRBJ2-1; cdr3_aa: ASSVGTSVALYNEQF
v_call: TRBV3-1/TRBV3-2; j_call: TRBJ1-4; cdr3_aa: ASSQDPTANYEKLF
v_call: TRBV6-5; j_call: TRBJ1-3; cdr3_aa: ASGQGGRTIY
v_call: TRBV18; j_call: TRBJ2-1; cdr3_aa: ASSRDEQF
v_call: TRBV5-1; j_call: TRBJ1-6; cdr3_aa: ASSRKSRGGSDNSPLH
v_call: TRBV30; j_call: TRBJ2-2; cdr3_aa: AWSEFETGELF
v_call: TRBV7-3; j_call: TRBJ2-2; cdr3_aa: ASSSSIAGGLTGELF
v_call: TRBV10-1; j_call: TRBJ2-1; cdr3_aa: ASSPGGLAYNEQF
v_call: TRBV5-6; j_call: TRBJ1-4; cdr3_aa: ASSLGQNYATNEKLF
v_call: TRBV27; j_call: TRBJ1-2; cdr3_aa: ASSWDRGLGYT
v_call: TRBV7-9; j_call: TRBJ2-1; cdr3_aa: ASSLGLAITYNEQF
v_call: TRBV13; j_call: TRBJ2-7; cdr3_aa: ASSLRPQREQY
v_call: TRBV28; j_call: TRBJ2-7; cdr3_aa: ASKTASSSYEQY
v_call: TRBV19; j_call: TRBJ2-1; cdr3_aa: ASTSPTGGLSNEQF
v_call: TRBV5-1; j_call: TRBJ2-1; cdr3_aa: ASSLKRDPPLNEQF
v_call: TRBV4-1; j_call: TRBJ2-3; cdr3_aa: ASSQETGSYTQY
v_call: TRBV2; j_call: TRBJ1-1; cdr3_aa: ASSARDSWNTEAF
v_call: TRBV4-1; j_call: TRBJ2-2; cdr3_aa: ASSLEGTPNTGELF
v_call: TRBV19; j_call: TRBJ2-6; cdr3_aa: ASSAPGDSGGPGANVLT
v_call: TRBV5-1; j_call: TRBJ1-1; cdr3_aa: ASTPDRVNTEAF
v_call: TRBV27; j_call: TRBJ2-1; cdr3_aa: ASSLGGSDEQF
v_call: TRBV5-1; j_call: TRBJ2-1; cdr3_aa: ASSSQGSSSYNEQF
v_call: TRBV5-1; j_call: TRBJ2-1; cdr3_aa: ASSPTGANEQF
v_call: TRBV2; j_call: TRBJ2-3; cdr3_aa: ASSGQLNTDTQY
v_call: TRBV7-3; j_call: TRBJ2-1; cdr3_aa: ASSLWAGKNEQF
v_call: TRBV5-1; j_call: TRBJ1-2; cdr3_aa: ASSLDPGALYGYT
v_call: TRBV7-9; j_call: TRBJ2-3; cdr3_aa: ASCRLAGGPDGTDTQY
v_call: TRBV6-2/TRBV6-3; j_call: TRBJ1-5; cdr3_aa: ASSYGGSGQPQH